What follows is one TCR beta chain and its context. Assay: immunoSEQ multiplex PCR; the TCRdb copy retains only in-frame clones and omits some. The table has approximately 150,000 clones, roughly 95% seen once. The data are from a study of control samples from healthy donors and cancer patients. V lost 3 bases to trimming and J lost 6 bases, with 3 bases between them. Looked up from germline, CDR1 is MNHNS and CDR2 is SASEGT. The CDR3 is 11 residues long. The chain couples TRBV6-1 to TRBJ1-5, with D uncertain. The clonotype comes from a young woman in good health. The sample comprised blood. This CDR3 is CASSDGQPQHF. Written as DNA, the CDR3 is TGTGCCAGCAGTGACGGTCAGCCCCAGCATTTT.